Below, 24 T cell receptor beta chains from the same sample are listed, as sequenced in a study of blood T cell repertoires in COVID-19. Clones were read by immunoSEQ multiplex PCR, and TCRdb kept only the in-frame ones, dropping some. The sample shows over 150,000 clones, 65% to 90% of them seen only once. The sequenced sample consisted of peripheral blood. The receptors stem from a human donor in a cohort sampled during active COVID-19.

V gene TRBV6-5 combines with J gene TRBJ2-7; TRBD1 matches at 8 bases. CDR3 length equals 15 residues. V shed 2 bases, J shed 2 bases, and the junction held 5 bases outside the gene matches. Per the germline V gene, CDR1 is MNHEY and CDR2 is SVGAGI. This CDR3 is CASSYDSQGAYEQYF. For the CDR3, the DNA is TGTGCCAGCAGTTACGATTCACAGGGGGCCTACGAGCAGTACTTC.

The chain uses TRBV10-2 and TRBJ2-7; 9 bases line up with TRBD2. The CDR3 covers 15 residues. From germline, CDR1 is WSHSY and CDR2 SAAADI. Germline trimming cut 3 bases from V and 2 bases from J; bases unmatched to any gene: 5. The CDR3 protein is CASSEISGSTYEQYF. The CDR3 DNA is TGCGCCAGCAGTGAAATTAGCGGGAGTACCTACGAGCAGTACTTC.

The chain recombines TRBV9 with TRBJ2-3; 14 bases match TRBD2. With V trimmed by 4 bases and J by 4 bases, 5 bases remained unmatched. The CDR3 has 16 amino acids. Germline V lookup: CDR1 SGDLS, CDR2 YYNGEE. The chain's CDR3 is CASSPRLAGGPDTQYF. The DNA of the CDR3 is TGTGCCAGCAGCCCCCGACTAGCGGGAGGGCCAGATACGCAGTATTTT.

CDR3 residues: CASSPPGGGDEQFF. The CDR3 coding sequence is TGTGCCAGCTCACCACCCGGGGGTGGGGATGAGCAGTTCTTC. This chain uses TRBV18 with TRBJ2-1; the D gene is possibly TRBD2 (6 bases). Germline CDR1 is KGHSH and CDR2 is LQKENI. Trimming stripped 0 bases from V and 8 bases from J, with 11 bases between. This CDR3 is built from 14 residues. The full variable domain, completed using reference TRBV18 and TRBJ2-1, is NAGVMQNPRHLVRRRGQEARLRCSPMKGHSHVYWYRQLPEEGLKFMVYLQKENIIDESGMPKERFSAEFPKEGPSILRIQQVVRGDSAAYFCASSPPGGGDEQFFGPGTRLTVL.

This chain links TRBV4-1 with TRBJ2-7, with 8 bases matching TRBD2. Looked up from germline, CDR1 is MGHRA and CDR2 is YSYEKL. The trim removed 2 bases at V and 4 bases at J, leaving 7 bases unmatched. The CDR3 runs to 15 residues. CDR3 DNA: TGCGCCAGCAGCCAAATCTCGGGAGGGCTGTACGAGCAGTACTTC. This encodes CASSQISGGLYEQYF.

This rearrangement joins TRBV6-2 or TRBV6-3 to TRBJ2-1; 7 nucleotides agree with TRBD2. In germline, CDR1 is MNHEY, CDR2 SVGEGT. The CDR3 spans 14 residues. J gave up 7 bases and V 6 bases, and 9 bases lay outside the gene matches. The CDR3 protein is CASSSTSVRNEQFF. The CDR3 nucleotides read TGTGCCAGCAGCTCCACTAGCGTCCGGAATGAGCAGTTCTTC.

This sequence joins TRBV7-9 and TRBJ2-1; 7 bases line up with TRBD2. Germline lookup yields CDR1 SEHNR and CDR2 FQNEAQ (reference sequence). V lost 4 bases to trimming and J lost 2 bases; unmatched junction nucleotides: 8. This CDR3 comprises 16 residues. CDR3 DNA sequence: TGTGCCAGCAGCTCCGAGCGGGATGGGCCCTACAATGAGCAGTTCTTC. It encodes CASSSERDGPYNEQFF.

This clone was counted once. The chain combines TRBV18 with TRBJ1-4; D not resolved. Germline V gene sequence: CDR1 KGHSH, CDR2 LQKENI. V lost 5 bases to trimming and J lost 2 bases, with 6 bases between them. The CDR3 runs to 13 residues. CDR3 in amino acids: CASSVGTNEKLFF. CDR3 DNA sequence: TGTGCCAGCTCAGTCGGGACTAATGAAAAACTGTTTTTT.

CDR3 sequence (DNA): TGTGCCAGCAGCCCGGGGACTAGCCGACCGGGGGGTTACGAGCAGTACTTC. It codes for CASSPGTSRPGGYEQYF. The chain is built from TRBV28 and TRBJ2-7; 9 bases match TRBD2. CDR1 and CDR2 from the germline V gene are MDHEN and SYDVKM. The CDR3 spans 17 residues. J gave up 4 bases and V 6 bases, and 16 bases lay outside the gene matches.

This chain connects TRBV3-1 (or the pseudogene TRBV3-2) to TRBJ2-7, with 8 bases that match TRBD2. Trimming at V came to 2 bases and at J to 2 bases, leaving 8 bases not matched to a gene. The germline gives CDR1 LGHDT, CDR2 YNNKEL (reference sequence). This CDR3 spans 16 amino acids. CDR3 amino acids: CASSQPTSGKTYEQYF. CDR3 nucleotide sequence: TGTGCCAGCAGCCAACCAACTAGCGGTAAAACCTACGAGCAGTACTTC.

The chain is built from TRBV5-1 and TRBJ1-2; TRBD1 might be the D (5 bases). V shed 7 bases and J shed 5 bases, with 15 bases lying between them. Germline lookup yields CDR1 SGHRS and CDR2 YFSETQ. The length of the CDR3 is 13 residues. The CDR3 sequence: CASGPWDSYGYTF. The CDR3 coding sequence is TGCGCCAGCGGGCCTTGGGACTCGTATGGCTACACCTTC.

The V call is TRBV19, the J call TRBJ1-4; 7 nucleotides line up with TRBD1. In germline, CDR1 is LNHDA, CDR2 SQIVND (reference sequence). V lost 6 bases, J lost 0 bases, and 10 bases stayed unmatched. The CDR3 runs 17 residues. CDR3 residues: CASRKRTGGATNEKLFF. DNA of the CDR3: TGTGCCAGTAGGAAGAGGACAGGAGGAGCAACTAATGAAAAACTGTTTTTT.

The chain joins TRBV18 to TRBJ2-2, with 8 positions matching TRBD1. Per the germline V gene, CDR1 is KGHSH and CDR2 is LQKENI. The ends lost 4 bases at V and 6 bases at J; junction bases unmatched: 7. This CDR3 spans 15 amino acids. The CDR3 sequence is CASSLDREKAGELFF. DNA for the CDR3: TGTGCCAGCTCACTGGACAGGGAGAAGGCCGGGGAGCTGTTTTTT. The full variable domain, its missing parts supplied by reference TRBV18 and TRBJ2-2, is NAGVMQNPRHLVRRRGQEARLRCSPMKGHSHVYWYRQLPEEGLKFMVYLQKENIIDESGMPKERFSAEFPKEGPSILRIQQVVRGDSAAYFCASSLDREKAGELFFGEGSRLTVL.

This sequence joins TRBV4-1 and TRBJ2-7; TRBD1 aligns across 7 bases. This CDR3 has 15 residues. The V gene end was trimmed by 10 bases and the J gene end by 5 bases; junction bases not matched to a gene: 17. Germline CDR1 and CDR2: MGHRA and YSYEKL. Here the CDR3 reads CANELKRDSTNEQYF. CDR3 coding DNA: TGCGCCAACGAACTCAAACGGGACAGTACAAACGAGCAGTACTTC.

The chain employs TRBV9 and TRBJ2-5, with 7 bases identical to TRBD2. CDR3 size: 16 residues. Unmatched junction bases numbered 6, after V lost 0 bases and J lost 1 base. Germline V gene lookup returns CDR1 SGDLS and CDR2 YYNGEE. This chain's CDR3 is CASSVESAGAQETQYF. CDR3 sequence (DNA): TGTGCCAGCAGCGTAGAATCGGCGGGAGCCCAAGAGACCCAGTACTTC. Full variable domain (rest looked up from reference TRBV9 and TRBJ2-5): DSGVTQTPKHLITATGQRVTLRCSPRSGDLSVYWYQQSLDQGLQFLIQYYNGEERAKGNILERFSAQQFPDLHSELNLSSLELGDSALYFCASSVESAGAQETQYFGPGTRLLVL.

The chain's CDR3 is CASSPTTGFKLFF. The CDR3 DNA reads TGCGCCAGCAGCCCAACGACAGGGTTCAAACTGTTTTTT. The chain recombines TRBV5-1 with TRBJ1-4, with 7 bases matching TRBD1. This CDR3 comprises 13 residues. Unmatched junction bases numbered 8, after V lost 4 bases and J lost 11 bases. Germline V gives CDR1 SGHRS, CDR2 YFSETQ.

The V call is TRBV5-1, the J call TRBJ1-3, with D possibly TRBD1 on 6 matching bases. This CDR3 is 16 amino acids long. V gave up 0 bases and J gave up 2 bases, with 12 bases separating them. Germline V gene lookup returns CDR1 SGHRS and CDR2 YFSETQ. The CDR3 here is CASSLASGAAGNTIYF. In DNA, the CDR3 is TGCGCCAGCAGCTTGGCGTCAGGGGCGGCTGGAAACACCATATATTTT.

V is TRBV7-8 and J is TRBJ2-7, with TRBD2 identical over 7 bases. The V gene's germline CDR1 is SGHVS and CDR2 FQNEAQ. The CDR3 is 14 residues long. Germline trimming cut 1 base from V and 5 bases from J; bases unmatched to any gene: 5. The CDR3 DNA follows: TGTGCCAGCAGCTTAGGTCGACTAGCCCACGAGCAGTACTTC. It yields the protein CASSLGRLAHEQYF.

V gene TRBV18 combines with J gene TRBJ2-1; D not certain. V was pared by 2 bases and J by 5 bases, with 10 bases between. The CDR3 is 14 residues long. Germline assignment: CDR1 KGHSH and CDR2 LQKENI. Here the CDR3 DNA reads TGTGCCAGCTCACCAGAGTCGGTCCACAATGAGCAGTTCTTC. Protein: CASSPESVHNEQFF.

The chain joins TRBV7-9 to TRBJ2-1; perhaps TRBD2 as D (5 bases). Looked up from germline, CDR1 is SEHNR and CDR2 is FQNEAQ (reference sequence). The CDR3 has 12 residues. V was shortened by 6 bases and J by 4 bases, with 7 bases between the two germline ends. The CDR3 spells CASRSGYNEQFF. CDR3 sequence (DNA): TGTGCCAGCAGGTCGGGGTACAATGAGCAGTTCTTC.

V and J are TRBV18 and TRBJ2-5; TRBD2 might be the D (5 bases). Trimming left V 1 base short and J 1 base short, with 10 bases between. Germline CDR1 and CDR2: KGHSH and LQKENI. CDR3 size: 15 residues. The CDR3 spells CASSPRLGGQETQYF. The CDR3 DNA is TGTGCCAGCTCACCACGTCTAGGAGGCCAAGAGACCCAGTACTTC.

This rearrangement joins TRBV7-2 to TRBJ2-1, with 9 nucleotides matching TRBD2. The germline V gene encodes CDR1 SGHTA and CDR2 FQGNSA. CDR3 length: 14 residues. The V segment lost 1 base and the J segment 7 bases; nucleotides outside the gene matches: 2. The CDR3 coding sequence is TGTGCCAGCAGCTTAGGGACTAGCGAGAATGAGCAGTTCTTC. This translates into CASSLGTSENEQFF.

This chain joins TRBV29-1 and TRBJ1-2; D gene uncertain. The CDR3 length is 14 residues. Germline V lookup: CDR1 SQVTM, CDR2 ANQGSEA. V was cut by 5 bases and J by 5 bases, with 18 bases left in between. The CDR3 DNA is TGCAGCGTTAACCCCTTTGGACGGGGTTATGGCTACACCTTC. It specifies CSVNPFGRGYGYTF.

V is TRBV3-1 (or the pseudogene TRBV3-2) and J is TRBJ1-3, with no clear D. The CDR3 runs 14 residues. Per germline, CDR1 LGHDT and CDR2 YNNKEL (reference sequence). The germline V and J ends were trimmed by 3 bases and 5 bases, with 11 bases remaining between them. Here the CDR3 DNA reads TGTGCCAGCAGCCAGGAGCTTGATAGAAACACCATATATTTT. Protein: CASSQELDRNTIYF.